Listed here are 11 T cell receptor beta chains from one sample, sequenced in a study of blood T cell repertoires in COVID-19. Assay used: immunoSEQ multiplex PCR; TCRdb lists only in-frame clones, some missing. The sample contains tens of thousands of clones, approximately 80% of which appear only once. What was sequenced was peripheral blood. Every receptor here comes from an elderly man with acute or convalescent COVID-19.

The rearrangement uses TRBV5-6 and TRBJ2-7, with 7 bases matching TRBD1. J was trimmed by 2 bases and V by 0 bases; bases with no gene match: 17. This CDR3 spans 19 amino acids. The germline V gene has CDR1 SGHDT and CDR2 YYEEEE. CDR3: CASSLVTISPSGGTYEQYF. The CDR3 nucleotides read TGTGCCAGCAGCTTGGTCACCATTTCACCGTCAGGGGGTACCTACGAGCAGTACTTC. Based on the CDR3 plus reference TRBV5-6 and TRBJ2-7, the full variable domain is DAGVTQSPTHLIKTRGQQVTLRCSPKSGHDTVSWYQQALGQGPQFIFQYYEEEERQRGNFPDRFSGHQFPNYSSELNVNALLLGDSALYLCASSLVTISPSGGTYEQYFGPGTRLTVT.

A single count supports this clone. The chain joins TRBV9 to TRBJ2-3; D possibly corresponds to TRBD2 (7 bases). The germline gives CDR1 SGDLS, CDR2 YYNGEE. This CDR3 is 16 amino acids long. With 0 bases removed from V and 3 bases from J, the gap between germline ends came to 14 bases. Here the CDR3 reads CASSVEGGPLTDTQYF. The CDR3 DNA follows: TGTGCCAGCAGCGTAGAGGGGGGGCCTCTTACAGATACGCAGTATTTT. Supplemented by reference TRBV9 and TRBJ2-3, the full variable domain reads DSGVTQTPKHLITATGQRVTLRCSPRSGDLSVYWYQQSLDQGLQFLIQYYNGEERAKGNILERFSAQQFPDLHSELNLSSLELGDSALYFCASSVEGGPLTDTQYFGPGTRLTVL.

This clone was counted a single time. The rearrangement joins TRBV11-2 to TRBJ2-7; the D is unclear. The CDR3 has 13 residues. CDR1 is SGHAT, CDR2 FQNNGV, per germline. Trimming took 0 bases from V and 6 from J, leaving 9 bases between them. The CDR3 bases are TGTGCCAGCAGCTTAGATGGGCCTCGCGAGCAGTACTTC. This translates into CASSLDGPREQYF. Full variable domain (outside the CDR3, taken from reference TRBV11-2 and TRBJ2-7): EAGVAQSPRYKIIEKRQSVAFWCNPISGHATLYWYQQILGQGPKLLIQFQNNGVVDDSQLPKDRFSAERLKGVDSTLKIQPAKLEDSAVYLCASSLDGPREQYFGPGTRLTVT.

The sample holds one count of this clone. J is TRBJ1-3 and V is TRBV5-5; D possibly corresponds to TRBD1 (6 bases). The CDR3 contains 15 residues. Germline V gene lookup returns CDR1 SGHKS and CDR2 YYEKEE (reference sequence). The V end was cut by 3 bases, the J end by 1 base, with 11 bases between. The CDR3 DNA follows: TGTGCCAGCAGCTGGGGGCAGATATCTGGAAACACCATATATTTT. It encodes CASSWGQISGNTIYF.

The chain has TRBV7-2 and TRBJ1-4; D not certain. The CDR3 has 14 residues. Trimming left V 3 bases short and J 3 bases short, with 8 bases between. Per germline, CDR1 SGHTA and CDR2 FQGNSA. This chain's CDR3 is CASSLTRSNEKLFF. DNA for the CDR3: TGTGCCAGCAGCTTGACTCGATCTAATGAAAAACTGTTTTTT.

This sequence joins TRBV9 and TRBJ2-3; maybe TRBD2 (5 bases). The V and J ends lost 8 bases and 2 bases respectively, with 12 bases between them. Germline V gene sequence: CDR1 SGDLS, CDR2 YYNGEE. The CDR3 totals 13 residues. The CDR3, as DNA: TGTGCCAGTACTGGAGGAATCACAGATACGCAGTATTTT. The encoded protein is CASTGGITDTQYF.

This clone was seen just once. The rearrangement joins TRBV7-2 to TRBJ1-3, with 8 nucleotides matching TRBD1. This CDR3 contains 14 residues. CDR1 is SGHTA, CDR2 FQGNSA, per germline. Trimming cost V 8 bases and J 2 bases; bases outside gene matches: 5. The chain's CDR3 is CASQTGGPGNTIYF. CDR3 in DNA: TGTGCCAGCCAAACAGGGGGACCTGGAAACACCATATATTTT.

The genes are TRBV2 and TRBJ2-3, with 7 bases fitting TRBD2. J gave up 2 bases and V 0 bases, and 2 bases lay outside the gene matches. The CDR3 covers 15 residues. Germline loops: CDR1 SNHLY, CDR2 FYNNEI. The CDR3 loop reads CASSEARGITDTQYF. In DNA form, the CDR3 reads TGTGCCAGCAGTGAAGCGCGGGGGATCACAGATACGCAGTATTTT.

This chain uses TRBV6-7 with TRBJ1-6, with 9 bases matching TRBD1. TRBV6-7 is an open reading frame, and its role is uncertain. The CDR3 is 16 residues long. V trimming: 5 bases; J trimming: 13 bases; junction bases outside the gene matches: 15. DNA for the CDR3: TGTGCCAGCAGTCGGCGTTCTGGGGACAGGGTCGAGCCCCTCCACTTT. Amino acid sequence: CASSRRSGDRVEPLHF.

The chain combines TRBV10-3 with TRBJ1-6; D ambiguous. Germline CDR1 and CDR2: ENHRY and SYGVKD. Trimming took 4 bases from V and 9 from J, leaving 13 bases between them. The CDR3 is 14 amino acids. This CDR3 is CAISVEGISSPLHF. CDR3 DNA sequence: TGTGCCATCAGTGTTGAGGGTATCAGTTCACCCCTCCACTTT.

The chain couples TRBV27 to TRBJ1-1, with 9 nucleotides matching TRBD1. The CDR3 is made up of 18 amino acids. The V segment lost 5 bases and the J segment 0 bases; nucleotides outside the gene matches: 13. Per the germline V gene, CDR1 is MNHEY and CDR2 is SMNVEV (reference sequence). The CDR3 loop reads CASSKTGGLTLVNTEAFF. CDR3 sequence (DNA): TGTGCCAGCAGTAAAACAGGGGGCTTGACTCTTGTGAACACTGAAGCTTTCTTT.